This TCR beta chain originates from a study of blood T cell repertoires in COVID-19. Across the whole study: Acute-phase and convalescent COVID-19 samples originated in the United States, Italy and Spain. PBMCs, B-cell-depleted T cells, or T cells were the source of the cDNA or gDNA that made up the material.

Per the original data handling: Nucleated cell number was recorded as an estimate derived from reference gene primer amplification. The method was immunoSEQ multiplex PCR; TCRdb's version includes in-frame clones alone and lacks a portion of them. V, J and clone size are taken as reported in that table, and D and trimming were inferred from the DNA itself. The table lists roughly 350,000 clones, about 90% of them singletons, with over 6% in the top ten. Seattle's enrolled individuals joined amid active infection and were then monitored longitudinally. After removal of 2 bases from V and 6 bases from J, the junction contained 6 bases not matched to a gene. Germline CDR1 reads KGHSH; CDR2 reads LQKENI. The CDR3 has 15 residues.

This TCR was sampled from a woman aged 45-65 years with COVID-19, enrolled during active disease. Sequencing used peripheral blood. The rearrangement joins TRBV18 to TRBJ2-7; TRBD2 matches 11 bases. The CDR3 reads CASSPRRLAGTEQYF. The CDR3 DNA reads as TGTGCCAGCTCACCAAGGAGACTAGCGGGAACCGAGCAGTACTTC.